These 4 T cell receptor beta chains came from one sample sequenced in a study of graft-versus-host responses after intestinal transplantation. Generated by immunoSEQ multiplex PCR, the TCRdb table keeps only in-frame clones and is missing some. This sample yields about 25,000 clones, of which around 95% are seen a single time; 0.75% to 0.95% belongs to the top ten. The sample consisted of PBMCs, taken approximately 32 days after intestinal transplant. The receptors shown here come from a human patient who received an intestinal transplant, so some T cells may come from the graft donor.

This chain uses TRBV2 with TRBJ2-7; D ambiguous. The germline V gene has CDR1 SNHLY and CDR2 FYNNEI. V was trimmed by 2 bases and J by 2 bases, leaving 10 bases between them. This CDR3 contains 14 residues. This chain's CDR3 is CASSEPYTPYEQYF. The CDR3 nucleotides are TGTGCCAGCAGTGAACCTTACACCCCCTACGAGCAGTACTTC.

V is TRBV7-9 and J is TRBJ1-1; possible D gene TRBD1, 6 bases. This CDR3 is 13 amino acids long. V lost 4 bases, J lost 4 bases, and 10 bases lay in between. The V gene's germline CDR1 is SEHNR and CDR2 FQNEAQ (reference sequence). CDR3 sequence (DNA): TGTGCCAGCAGCTCTACAGGGCGCACTGAAGCTTTCTTT. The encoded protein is CASSSTGRTEAFF. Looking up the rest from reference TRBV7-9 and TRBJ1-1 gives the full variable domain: DTGVSQNPRHKITKRGQNVTFRCDPISEHNRLYWYRQTLGQGPEFLTYFQNEAQLEKSRLLSDRFSAERPKGSFSTLEIQRTEQGDSAMYLCASSSTGRTEAFFGQGTRLTVV.

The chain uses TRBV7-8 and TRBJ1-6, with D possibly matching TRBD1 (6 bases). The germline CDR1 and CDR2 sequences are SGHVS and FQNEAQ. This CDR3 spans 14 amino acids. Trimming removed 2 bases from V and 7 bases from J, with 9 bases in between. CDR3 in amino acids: CASSLMRGNSPLHF. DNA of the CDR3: TGTGCCAGCAGCTTAATGAGGGGGAATTCACCCCTCCACTTT.

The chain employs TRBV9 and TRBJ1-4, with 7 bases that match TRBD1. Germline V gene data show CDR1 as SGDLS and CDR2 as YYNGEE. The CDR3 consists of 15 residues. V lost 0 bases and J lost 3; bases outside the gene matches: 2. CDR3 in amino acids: CASSVEGAPNEKLFF. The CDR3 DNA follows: TGTGCCAGCAGCGTAGAGGGGGCCCCTAATGAAAAACTGTTTTTT.